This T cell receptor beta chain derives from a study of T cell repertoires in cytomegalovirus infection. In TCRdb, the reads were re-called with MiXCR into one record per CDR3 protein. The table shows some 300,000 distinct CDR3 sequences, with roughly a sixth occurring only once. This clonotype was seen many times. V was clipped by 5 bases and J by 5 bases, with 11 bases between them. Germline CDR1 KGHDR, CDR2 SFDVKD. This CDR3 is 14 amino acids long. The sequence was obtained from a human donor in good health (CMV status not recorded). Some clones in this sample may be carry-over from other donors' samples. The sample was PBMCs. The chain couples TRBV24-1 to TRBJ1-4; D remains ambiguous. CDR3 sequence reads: CATSGGFQNEKLFF. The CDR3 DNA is TGTGCCACCAGTGGCGGCTTTCAGAATGAAAAACTGTTTTTT.